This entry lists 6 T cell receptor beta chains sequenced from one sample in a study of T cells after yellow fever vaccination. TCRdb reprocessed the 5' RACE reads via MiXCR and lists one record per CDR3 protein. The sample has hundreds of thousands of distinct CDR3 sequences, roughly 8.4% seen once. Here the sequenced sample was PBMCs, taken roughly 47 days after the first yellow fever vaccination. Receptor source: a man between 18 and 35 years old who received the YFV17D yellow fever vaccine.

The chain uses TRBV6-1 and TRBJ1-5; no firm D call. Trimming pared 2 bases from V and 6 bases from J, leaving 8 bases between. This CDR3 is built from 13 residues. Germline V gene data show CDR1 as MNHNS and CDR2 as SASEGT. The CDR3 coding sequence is TGTGCCAGCAGTGAATCTTTATTTCAGCCCCAGCATTTT. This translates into CASSESLFQPQHF.

CDR3: CASSQDLGPGGHTGELFF. CDR3 nucleotides: TGCGCCAGCAGCCAAGATCTAGGTCCGGGGGGCCACACCGGGGAGCTGTTTTTT. This rearrangement joins TRBV4-3 to TRBJ2-2, with D tentatively TRBD2 (7 bases). Germline CDR1 is LGHNA and CDR2 is YSLEER. The CDR3 spans 18 residues. Trimming cost V 0 bases and J 3 bases, with 17 bases left between them.

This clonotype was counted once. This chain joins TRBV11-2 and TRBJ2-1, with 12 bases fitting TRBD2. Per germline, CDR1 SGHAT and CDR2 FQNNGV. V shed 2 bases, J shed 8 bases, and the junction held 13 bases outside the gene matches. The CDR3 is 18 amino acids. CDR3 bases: TGTGCCAGCAGCTTATTAGGGCCAACTAGCGGGGGGAGGGATGAGCAGTTCTTC. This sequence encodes CASSLLGPTSGGRDEQFF. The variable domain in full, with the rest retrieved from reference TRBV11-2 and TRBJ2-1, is EAGVAQSPRYKIIEKRQSVAFWCNPISGHATLYWYQQILGQGPKLLIQFQNNGVVDDSQLPKDRFSAERLKGVDSTLKIQPAKLEDSAVYLCASSLLGPTSGGRDEQFFGPGTRLTVL.

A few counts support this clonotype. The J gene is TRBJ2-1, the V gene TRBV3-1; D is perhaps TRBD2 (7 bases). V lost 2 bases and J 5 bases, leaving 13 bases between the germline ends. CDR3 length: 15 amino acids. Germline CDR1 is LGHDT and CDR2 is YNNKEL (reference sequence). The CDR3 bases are TGTGCCAGCAGCCAACGAGGGGGGGCCAACAATGAGCAGTTCTTC. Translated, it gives CASSQRGGANNEQFF.

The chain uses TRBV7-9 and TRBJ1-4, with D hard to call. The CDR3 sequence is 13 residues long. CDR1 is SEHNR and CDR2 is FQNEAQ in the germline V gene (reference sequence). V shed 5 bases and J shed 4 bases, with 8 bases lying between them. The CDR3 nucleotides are TGTGCCAGCAGCGACGCCTATAATGAAAAACTGTTTTTT. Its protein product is CASSDAYNEKLFF.

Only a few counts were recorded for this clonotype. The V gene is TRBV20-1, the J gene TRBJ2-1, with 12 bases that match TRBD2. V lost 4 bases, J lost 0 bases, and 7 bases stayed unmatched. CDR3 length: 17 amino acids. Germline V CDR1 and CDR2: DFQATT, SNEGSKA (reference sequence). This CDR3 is CSAMALAGGPSYNEQFF. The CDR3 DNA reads TGCAGTGCTATGGCTCTAGCGGGGGGGCCCTCCTACAATGAGCAGTTCTTC.